The 20 T cell receptor beta chains reported below all come from one sample, sequenced in a study of blood T cell repertoires in COVID-19. The protocol was immunoSEQ multiplex PCR, while the TCRdb copy is restricted to in-frame clones and leaves out a portion. The top ten clones hold roughly 7.7% of a sample with about 31,000 clones, nearly 90% of them seen once. The specimen sequenced was peripheral blood. The receptor source for this set is a man aged 60 to 69 with COVID-19, enrolled during active disease.

V usage is TRBV28 and J usage is TRBJ1-2; 7 bases align to TRBD1. Per the germline V gene, CDR1 is MDHEN and CDR2 is SYDVKM. J was trimmed by 3 bases and V by 4 bases; bases with no gene match: 11. This CDR3 contains 16 residues. CDR3 protein: CASSSNYDRVHYGYTF. The DNA of the CDR3 is TGTGCCAGCAGTTCCAACTACGACAGGGTACACTATGGCTACACCTTC.

The J gene is TRBJ2-7, the V gene TRBV11-3, with TRBD1 matching over 9 bases. Trimming at V came to 5 bases and at J to 8 bases, leaving 7 bases not matched to a gene. This CDR3 comprises 13 residues. Germline assignment: CDR1 SGHNT and CDR2 YENEEA. The CDR3 nucleotides read TGTGCCAGCAGCCCCGGGACAGGGACGCAGCAGTACTTC. It is translated as CASSPGTGTQQYF.

V gene TRBV6-5 combines with J gene TRBJ1-4, with D uncertain. Germline loops: CDR1 MNHEY, CDR2 SVGAGI. The germline V and J ends were trimmed by 5 bases and 5 bases, with 15 bases remaining between them. The CDR3 has 15 residues. In DNA form, the CDR3 reads TGTGCCAGCAGTCGAACCACCCCCGAGAATGAAAAACTGTTTTTT. Protein: CASSRTTPENEKLFF.

This clone appeared once. This chain connects TRBV7-2 to TRBJ2-3, with 7 bases identical to TRBD2. Germline-derived CDR1 and CDR2 are SGHTA and FQGNSA. V lost 0 bases to trimming and J lost 3 bases; unmatched junction nucleotides: 15. CDR3 size: 19 residues. CDR3 amino acids: CASSLATGGVVRGTDTQYF. The CDR3 DNA reads as TGTGCCAGCAGCTTAGCCACGGGGGGAGTCGTCCGAGGGACAGATACGCAGTATTTT.

V is TRBV7-3 and J is TRBJ2-5; 7 bases line up with TRBD1. V trimming: 4 bases; J trimming: 5 bases; junction bases outside the gene matches: 10. The CDR3 sequence is 15 residues long. Looked up from germline, CDR1 is SGHTA and CDR2 is FQGTGA. The CDR3 DNA follows: TGTGCCAGCAGCTCGAAAGGGGGCAACCGGGAGACCCAGTACTTC. This translates into CASSSKGGNRETQYF.

The rearrangement uses TRBV19 and TRBJ2-3; 7 bases match TRBD2. From germline, CDR1 is LNHDA and CDR2 SQIVND (reference sequence). CDR3 length: 16 residues. Trimming at V came to 4 bases and at J to 5 bases, leaving 12 bases not matched to a gene. The CDR3, as DNA: TGTGCCAGTAGTACTCCGACTAGCCCCGATGAAGATACGCAGTATTTT. This sequence encodes CASSTPTSPDEDTQYF.

This chain uses TRBV10-1 with TRBJ2-3; the D gene is possibly TRBD1 (5 bases). There are 14 residues in the CDR3. Trimming removed 2 bases at V and 2 bases at J, with 8 bases between. The germline gives CDR1 WNHNN, CDR2 SYGVQD (reference sequence). DNA for the CDR3: TGCGCCAGCAGTGAGGCGACAGTCACAGATACGCAGTATTTT. It specifies CASSEATVTDTQYF.

The CDR3 protein is CASSLESRYEAFF. Here the CDR3 DNA reads TGCGCCAGCAGCTTGGAGTCCAGATATGAAGCTTTCTTT. This rearrangement joins TRBV5-1 to TRBJ1-1; D uncertain. The V end lost 0 bases, the J end lost 7 bases, and 10 bases lay between the germline ends. Germline lookup yields CDR1 SGHRS and CDR2 YFSETQ. The CDR3 consists of 13 residues.

The chain recombines TRBV9 with TRBJ1-6; TRBD1 matches 7 bases. The germline gives CDR1 SGDLS, CDR2 YYNGEE. With V trimmed by 1 base and J by 5 bases, 3 bases remained unmatched. The CDR3 has 15 residues. The CDR3: CASSVKGADNSPLHF. The CDR3 DNA reads TGTGCCAGCAGCGTAAAGGGGGCGGATAATTCACCCCTCCACTTT.

This clone has only a few counts. The genes are TRBV6-5 and TRBJ1-1; 9 nucleotides align to TRBD1. Germline assignment: CDR1 MNHEY and CDR2 SVGAGI. V trimming: 8 bases; J trimming: 5 bases; junction bases outside the gene matches: 6. The CDR3 loop spans 13 amino acids. This chain's CDR3 is CASLNRGRTEAFF. The CDR3 coding sequence is TGTGCCAGCCTAAACAGGGGGCGGACTGAAGCTTTCTTT.

V usage is TRBV4-1 and J usage is TRBJ2-7; D is unresolved. With 1 base removed from V and 0 bases from J, the gap between germline ends came to 16 bases. The CDR3 has 17 residues. The germline gives CDR1 MGHRA, CDR2 YSYEKL. CDR3 DNA: TGCGCCAGCAGCCAAGTTTTCGGGTTCCCGAGCTCCTACGAGCAGTACTTC. Its translation: CASSQVFGFPSSYEQYF.

The chain couples TRBV5-1 to TRBJ1-1; 8 bases fit TRBD1. V gave up 7 bases and J gave up 4 bases; unmatched junction bases: 15. The length of the CDR3 is 16 residues. Germline-derived CDR1 and CDR2 are SGHRS and YFSETQ. CDR3 nucleotide sequence: TGCGCCAGCCGAGCCCGGACAGGGCGGGATGGCACTGAAGCTTTCTTT. This translates into CASRARTGRDGTEAFF. Full variable domain (remainder filled in from reference TRBV5-1 and TRBJ1-1): KAGVTQTPRYLIKTRGQQVTLSCSPISGHRSVSWYQQTPGQGLQFLFEYFSETQRNKGNFPGRFSGRQFSNSRSEMNVSTLELGDSALYLCASRARTGRDGTEAFFGQGTRLTVV.

The genes are TRBV13 and TRBJ1-3; maybe TRBD1 (6 bases). Germline CDR1 reads PRHDT; CDR2 reads FYEKMQ (reference sequence). This CDR3 region has 15 residues. Trimming stripped 6 bases from V and 7 bases from J, with 19 bases between. The CDR3 reads CASSSTSGDRNTIYF. The CDR3 bases are TGTGCCAGCAGTTCGACTTCAGGGGACCGGAACACCATATATTTT.

V usage is TRBV28 and J usage is TRBJ1-5; 12 nucleotides agree with TRBD1. The CDR3 runs 16 residues. With 5 bases clipped from V and 6 bases from J, the junction kept 8 bases outside the gene matches. Germline CDR1 MDHEN, CDR2 SYDVKM. The DNA for the CDR3 is TGTGCCAGCAGTACCGGGGACAGGGGGCTGCGTCAGCCCCAGCATTTT. Its protein product is CASSTGDRGLRQPQHF.

The chain is built from TRBV7-8 and TRBJ2-5; no reliable D call. Trimming left V 5 bases short and J 5 bases short, with 6 bases between. The CDR3 extends over 11 amino acids. Germline loops: CDR1 SGHVS, CDR2 FQNEAQ. The CDR3 sequence is CASSPRETQYF. The CDR3 DNA is TGTGCCAGCAGCCCGAGGGAGACCCAGTACTTC.

The J gene is TRBJ2-7, the V gene TRBV18; a weak D match, TRBD2 (7 bases). Per the germline V gene, CDR1 is KGHSH and CDR2 is LQKENI. V was shortened by 3 bases and J by 2 bases, with 17 bases between the two germline ends. The length of the CDR3 is 16 residues. The CDR3 DNA follows: TGTGCCAGCTCACCCGGCGGCGGGGGCAGAACCTACGAGCAGTACTTC. Translated: CASSPGGGGRTYEQYF.

This rearrangement joins TRBV28 to TRBJ2-1; weak D call: TRBD2 (5 bases). The V gene's germline CDR1 is MDHEN and CDR2 SYDVKM. Trimming stripped 11 bases from V and 8 bases from J, with 13 bases between. The CDR3 is 11 residues long. The CDR3 sequence: CAGSDADEQFF. The DNA for the CDR3 is TGTGCCGGTAGCGATGCGGATGAGCAGTTCTTC.

The chain carries TRBV5-4 and TRBJ1-6, with TRBD1 identical over 8 bases. CDR3 length equals 14 residues. V trimming: 5 bases; J trimming: 6 bases; junction bases outside the gene matches: 4. CDR1 SGHNT and CDR2 YYREEE come from the germline V gene (reference sequence). The CDR3 nucleotides read TGTGCCAGCAGTATAGGACAGGGTAATTCACCCCTCCACTTT. It codes for CASSIGQGNSPLHF. Supplemented by reference TRBV5-4 and TRBJ1-6, the full variable domain reads ETGVTQSPTHLIKTRGQQVTLRCSSQSGHNTVSWYQQALGQGPQFIFQYYREEENGRGNFPPRFSGLQFPNYSSELNVNALELDDSALYLCASSIGQGNSPLHFGNGTRLTVT.

The chain has TRBV30 and TRBJ1-3; 9 bases align to TRBD1. Germline CDR1 reads GTSNPN; CDR2 reads SVGIG (reference sequence). The CDR3 totals 15 residues. Unmatched junction bases numbered 7, after V lost 3 bases and J lost 4 bases. The CDR3 DNA reads TGTGCCTGGAGCACACTGACAGGGGGGGGAAACACCATATATTTT. Its protein is CAWSTLTGGGNTIYF.

J is TRBJ1-1 and V is TRBV19; D remains ambiguous. Between the trimmed V and J ends, which lost 8 bases and 0 bases, there was a span of 10 bases. There are 13 residues in the CDR3. The germline CDR1 and CDR2 sequences are LNHDA and SQIVND (reference sequence). The CDR3 sequence is CASGITVNTEAFF. Written as DNA, the CDR3 is TGTGCCAGTGGAATCACAGTGAACACTGAAGCTTTCTTT.